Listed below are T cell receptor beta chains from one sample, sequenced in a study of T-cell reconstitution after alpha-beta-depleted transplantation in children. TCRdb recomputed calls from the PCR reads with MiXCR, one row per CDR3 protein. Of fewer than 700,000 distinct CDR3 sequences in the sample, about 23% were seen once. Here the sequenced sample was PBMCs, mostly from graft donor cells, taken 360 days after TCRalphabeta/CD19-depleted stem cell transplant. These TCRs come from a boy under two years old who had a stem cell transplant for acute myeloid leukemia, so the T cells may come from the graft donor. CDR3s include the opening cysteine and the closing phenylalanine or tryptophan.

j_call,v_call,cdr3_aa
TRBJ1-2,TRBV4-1,CASSQIGGGTGPFEAF
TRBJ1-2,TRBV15,CATSRDVRGGDYGYTF
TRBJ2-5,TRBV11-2,CASSLRGQTSGGAGETQYF
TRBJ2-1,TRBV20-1,CSARTAGGLSYNEQFF
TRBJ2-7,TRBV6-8,CASSPSDGNSYEQYF
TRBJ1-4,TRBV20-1,CSARARSPEAEKLFF
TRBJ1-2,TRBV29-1,CSVAPDRVGNYGYTF
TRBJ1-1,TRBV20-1,CSARDSRKYTEAFF
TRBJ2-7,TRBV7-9,CASIQGDSYEQYF
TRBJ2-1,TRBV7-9,CASSSIIAGEVFF
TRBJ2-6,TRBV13,CASSFPQGTGANVLTF
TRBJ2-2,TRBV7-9,CASSSTGVTGELFF
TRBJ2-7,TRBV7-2,CASSGLNSYEQYF
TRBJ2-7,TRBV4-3,CASSQDFIAASYEQYF
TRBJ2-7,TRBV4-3,CASSQGIPGREQYF
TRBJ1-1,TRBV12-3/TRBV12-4,CASSSTGIIGTEAFF
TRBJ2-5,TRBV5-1,CASMGQETQYF
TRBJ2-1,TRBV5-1,CASSPPGRPRLYNEQFF
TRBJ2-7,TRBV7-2,CASSLLRGSEGLYEQYF
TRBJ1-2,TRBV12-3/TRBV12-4,CASSFGSLYGYTF